This T cell receptor (beta chain) was observed in a study of blood T cell repertoires in COVID-19. The CDR3 covers 18 residues. The V gene lost 0 bases and the J gene lost 0 bases, with 17 bases spanning the gap. The germline V gene has CDR1 GTSNPN and CDR2 SVGIG (reference sequence). The repertoire was sequenced with immunoSEQ multiplex PCR; TCRdb's copy has only in-frame clones and lacks some. The table records over 250,000 clones, 88% of them present only once. The V gene is TRBV30, the J gene TRBJ1-4, with no clear D. The source material was PBMCs or T cells enriched from blood (not recorded which). The TCR originated in a woman aged 60-75 years in a cohort exposed to, infected with or recovered from COVID-19 (not recorded which). The CDR3 loop reads CAWSVDRDFIATNEKLFF. The CDR3 DNA reads TGTGCCTGGAGTGTAGACCGCGACTTCATTGCAACTAATGAAAAACTGTTTTTT.